The present T cell receptor beta chain was sequenced within a study of response to subunit inactivated influenza vaccine. The study, taken as a whole, reports: Authors suggested that a seasonal influenza vaccination recruits few new T cells each time.

Points on this clonotype: Its antigen is not identified.

CDR1 and CDR2 (germline): SGHAT, FQDESV (reference sequence). Trimming took 0 bases from V and 7 from J; bases not matched to a gene: 20. This CDR3 has 20 amino acids. In TCRdb, the RT-PCR reads were re-called with MiXCR into one record per CDR3 protein. The data show more than 450,000 distinct CDR3 sequences, with about 11% seen just once and about 9.4% held by the top ten. The sample was PBMCs from blood, taken on the day of vaccination. The origin of this receptor is a man in his fifties or sixties who received an inactivated influenza vaccine. The genes are TRBV11-1 and TRBJ1-4; TRBD1 agrees at 7 bases. CDR3: CASSLALQGTAGRSFEKLFF. The CDR3 region has the DNA TGTGCCAGCAGCTTAGCGCTCCAGGGGACAGCCGGCAGGAGTTTTGAAAAACTGTTTTTT.